This T cell receptor (beta chain) was sequenced for a study of shared clonotypes between healthy human individuals. Study overall: There were three CD4 naive, three CD4 memory, two CD8 naive and one CD8 memory plates per donor.

CDR3 length: 17 amino acids. From germline, CDR1 is SGHRS and CDR2 YFSETQ. Trimming took 3 bases from V and 2 from J; bases not matched to a gene: 5. The method was immunoSEQ multiplex PCR; TCRdb's version includes in-frame clones alone and lacks a portion of them. The repertoire holds roughly 2.5 million clones, with 90% to 95% as singletons. CD45RA-negative memory and CD45RA+ naive subsets were split from the CD4+ cells. Points from the study as a whole: Rarefaction demonstrated incomplete sorted-subset sequencing despite large depth.

A note on this clone: Its matching antigen is unknown.

V and J are TRBV5-1 and TRBJ1-6; 10 positions agree with TRBD1. This TCR was sampled from a young man in good health. Sequencing was done on a sample of naive CD4+ T cells sorted from blood. Subset noted: CD45RA+ positively selected. CDR3 sequence (DNA): TGCGCCAGCAGCTCATTCGGGACAGGGGCCTATAATTCACCCCTCCACTTT. Amino acids: CASSSFGTGAYNSPLHF.